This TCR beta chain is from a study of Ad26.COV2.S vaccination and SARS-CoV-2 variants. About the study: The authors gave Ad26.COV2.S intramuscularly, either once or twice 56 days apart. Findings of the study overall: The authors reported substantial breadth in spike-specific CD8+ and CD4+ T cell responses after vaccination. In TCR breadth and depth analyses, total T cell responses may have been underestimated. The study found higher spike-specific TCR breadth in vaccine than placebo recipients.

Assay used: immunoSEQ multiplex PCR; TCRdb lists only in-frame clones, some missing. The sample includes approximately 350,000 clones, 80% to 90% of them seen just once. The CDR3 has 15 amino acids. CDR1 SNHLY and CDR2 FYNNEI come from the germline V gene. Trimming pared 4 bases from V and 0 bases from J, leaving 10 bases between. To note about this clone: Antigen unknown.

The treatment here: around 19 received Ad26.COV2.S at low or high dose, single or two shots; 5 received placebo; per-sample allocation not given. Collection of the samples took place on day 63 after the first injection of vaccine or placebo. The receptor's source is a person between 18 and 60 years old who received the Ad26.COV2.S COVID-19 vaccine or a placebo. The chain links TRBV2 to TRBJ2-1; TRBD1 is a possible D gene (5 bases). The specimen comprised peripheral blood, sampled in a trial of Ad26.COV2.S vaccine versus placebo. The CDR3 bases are TGTGCCAGCAGTGGACAGCTTCTCTCCTACAATGAGCAGTTCTTC. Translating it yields CASSGQLLSYNEQFF.